The 6 T cell receptor beta chains reported below all come from one sample, sequenced in a study of cytomegalovirus exposure and HLA in healthy donors. Only in-frame clones appear in the TCRdb table, and some are missing; sequencing was by immunoSEQ multiplex PCR. The table shows some 66,000 clones, with approximately 96% occurring only once. The specimen sequenced was PBMCs. The receptors shown here come from a young woman in good health and CMV-seropositive.

The rearrangement links TRBV7-2 to TRBJ1-5; D remains unclear. Per germline, CDR1 SGHTA and CDR2 FQGNSA. The length of the CDR3 is 14 residues. V dropped 1 base and J dropped 2 bases, with 6 bases sitting between them. CDR3 protein: CASSLGQGNQPQHF. CDR3 nucleotide sequence: TGTGCCAGCAGCTTAGGGCAGGGCAATCAGCCCCAGCATTTT. The full variable domain, with the rest looked up from reference TRBV7-2 and TRBJ1-5, is GAGVSQSPSNKVTEKGKDVELRCDPISGHTALYWYRQSLGQGLEFLIYFQGNSAPDKSGLPSDRFSAERTGGSVSTLTIQRTQQEDSAVYLCASSLGQGNQPQHFGDGTRLSIL.

The chain combines TRBV7-3 with TRBJ2-1, with 7 bases fitting TRBD2. Germline V gene data show CDR1 as SGHTA and CDR2 as FQGTGA. This CDR3 has 17 residues. Losses at the gene ends were 1 base for V and 9 bases for J; bases not matched to a gene: 15. The CDR3 sequence is CASSLSPSAGVNIEQFF. CDR3 bases: TGTGCCAGCAGCTTAAGCCCTAGCGCGGGAGTAAATATTGAGCAGTTCTTC.

V and J are TRBV27 and TRBJ2-4; 15 bases are shared with TRBD2. Looked up from germline, CDR1 is MNHEY and CDR2 is SMNVEV (reference sequence). V dropped 3 bases and J dropped 2; count of bases not matched to a gene: 2. This CDR3 region has 17 residues. CDR3 in DNA: TGTGCCAGCAGTTTCGGACTAGCGGGAGGGCCCAAAAACATTCAGTACTTC. Its protein product is CASSFGLAGGPKNIQYF.

This clone was found once. V usage is TRBV19 and J usage is TRBJ2-7; D perhaps matches TRBD2 (5 bases). This CDR3 has 16 amino acids. The germline V gene encodes CDR1 LNHDA and CDR2 SQIVND (reference sequence). With 1 base removed from V and 2 bases from J, the gap between germline ends came to 15 bases. CDR3 DNA sequence: TGTGCCAGTAGTATAGGTGGGTTTGGGAGTGCCTACGAGCAGTACTTC. Its translation is CASSIGGFGSAYEQYF.

A single count supports this clone. The V and J genes are TRBV10-2 and TRBJ2-5, with 11 bases lining up with TRBD2. CDR3 size: 16 residues. Germline trimming cut 2 bases from V and 6 bases from J; bases unmatched to any gene: 8. Germline-derived CDR1 and CDR2 are WSHSY and SAAADI. CDR3 protein: CASSEIAGGTGKTQYF. The CDR3 region has the DNA TGCGCCAGCAGTGAGATAGCGGGAGGGACGGGGAAGACCCAGTACTTC.

For this clone: The junction does not match germline at one end; this may be a read error. The V gene is TRBV2, the J gene TRBJ1-6; D gene uncertain. Germline V CDR1 and CDR2: SNHLY, FYNNEI. CDR3 size: 13 residues. CDR3 nucleotides: TGTGCCAGCAGCACAGATCATAAGTCACCCCTCCACTTT. Translating gives CASSTDHKSPLHF.